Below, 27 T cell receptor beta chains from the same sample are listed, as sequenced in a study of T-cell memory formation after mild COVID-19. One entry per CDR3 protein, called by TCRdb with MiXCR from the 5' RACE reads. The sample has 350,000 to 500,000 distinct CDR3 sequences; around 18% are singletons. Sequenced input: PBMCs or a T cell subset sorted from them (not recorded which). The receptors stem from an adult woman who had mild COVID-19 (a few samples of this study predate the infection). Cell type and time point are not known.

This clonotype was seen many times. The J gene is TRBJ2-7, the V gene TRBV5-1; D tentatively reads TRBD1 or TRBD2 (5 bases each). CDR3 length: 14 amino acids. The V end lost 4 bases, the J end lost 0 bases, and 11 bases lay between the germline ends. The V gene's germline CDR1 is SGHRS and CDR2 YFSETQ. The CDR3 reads CASSRDGNSYEQYF. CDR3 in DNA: TGCGCCAGCAGCCGGGACGGCAACTCCTACGAGCAGTACTTC.

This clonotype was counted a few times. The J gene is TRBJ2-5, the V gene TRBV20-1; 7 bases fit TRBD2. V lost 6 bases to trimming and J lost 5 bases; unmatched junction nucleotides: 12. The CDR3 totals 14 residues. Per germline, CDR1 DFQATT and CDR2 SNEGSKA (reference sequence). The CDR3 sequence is CSANPMAGVETQYF. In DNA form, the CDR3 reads TGCAGTGCGAACCCGATGGCGGGGGTTGAGACCCAGTACTTC.

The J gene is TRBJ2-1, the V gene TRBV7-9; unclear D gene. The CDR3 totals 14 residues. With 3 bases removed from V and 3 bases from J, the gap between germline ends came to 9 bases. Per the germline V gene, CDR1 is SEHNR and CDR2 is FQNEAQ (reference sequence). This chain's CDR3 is CASSFDGNYNEQFF. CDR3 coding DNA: TGTGCCAGCAGCTTCGACGGCAACTACAATGAGCAGTTCTTC.

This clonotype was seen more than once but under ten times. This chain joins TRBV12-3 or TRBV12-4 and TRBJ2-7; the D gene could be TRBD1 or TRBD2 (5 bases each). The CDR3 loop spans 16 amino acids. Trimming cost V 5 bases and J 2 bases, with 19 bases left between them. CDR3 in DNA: TGTGCCAGCAGTCCGGGGCGTGGCGGGTTAACCTACGAGCAGTACTTC. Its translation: CASSPGRGGLTYEQYF.

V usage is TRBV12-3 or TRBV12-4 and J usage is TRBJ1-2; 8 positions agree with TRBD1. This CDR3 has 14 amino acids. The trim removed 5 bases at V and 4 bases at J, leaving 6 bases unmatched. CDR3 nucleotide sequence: TGTGCCAGCAGTCCCGGACAGGGAGCCTATGGCTACACCTTC. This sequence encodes CASSPGQGAYGYTF.

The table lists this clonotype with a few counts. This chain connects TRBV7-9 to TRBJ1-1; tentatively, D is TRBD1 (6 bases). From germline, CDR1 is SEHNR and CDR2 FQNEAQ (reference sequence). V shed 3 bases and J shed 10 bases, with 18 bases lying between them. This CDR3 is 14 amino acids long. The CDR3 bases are TGTGCCAGCAGCTTCGGACAGAGGGGGTCAGTAGCTTTCTTT. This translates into CASSFGQRGSVAFF.

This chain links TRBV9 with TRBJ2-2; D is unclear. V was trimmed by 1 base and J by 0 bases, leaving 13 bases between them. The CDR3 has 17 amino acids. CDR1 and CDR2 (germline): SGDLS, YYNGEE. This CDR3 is CASSVNRAFANTGELFF. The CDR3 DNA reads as TGTGCCAGCAGCGTAAACCGGGCCTTCGCGAACACCGGGGAGCTGTTTTTT.

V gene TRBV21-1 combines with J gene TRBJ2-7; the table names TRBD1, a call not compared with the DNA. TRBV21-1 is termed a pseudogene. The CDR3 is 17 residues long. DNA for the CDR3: TGTGCCAGCAGCAAACGGCGACGGGGCAGCGAAGCCTACGAGCAGTACTTC. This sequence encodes CASSKRRRGSEAYEQYF.

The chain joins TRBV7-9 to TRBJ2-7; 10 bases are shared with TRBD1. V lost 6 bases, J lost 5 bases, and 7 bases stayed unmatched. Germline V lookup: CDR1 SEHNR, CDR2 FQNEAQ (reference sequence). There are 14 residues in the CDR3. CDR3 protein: CASRAGTGEHEQYF. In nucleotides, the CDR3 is TGTGCCAGCAGGGCCGGGACAGGGGAGCACGAGCAGTACTTC.

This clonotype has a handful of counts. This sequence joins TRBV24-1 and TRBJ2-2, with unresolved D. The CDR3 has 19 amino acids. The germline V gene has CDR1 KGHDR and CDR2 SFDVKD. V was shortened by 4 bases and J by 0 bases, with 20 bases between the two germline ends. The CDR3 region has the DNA TGTGCCACCAGTGAGGACCGGGTTCGGTTCGCCACGAACACCGGGGAGCTGTTTTTT. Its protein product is CATSEDRVRFATNTGELFF.

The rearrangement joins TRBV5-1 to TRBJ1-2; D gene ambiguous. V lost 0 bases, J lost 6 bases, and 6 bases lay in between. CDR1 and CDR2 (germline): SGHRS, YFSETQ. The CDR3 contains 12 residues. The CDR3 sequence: CASSLEEDGYTF. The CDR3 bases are TGCGCCAGCAGCTTGGAGGAGGATGGCTACACCTTC. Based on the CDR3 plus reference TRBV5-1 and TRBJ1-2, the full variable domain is KAGVTQTPRYLIKTRGQQVTLSCSPISGHRSVSWYQQTPGQGLQFLFEYFSETQRNKGNFPGRFSGRQFSNSRSEMNVSTLELGDSALYLCASSLEEDGYTFGSGTRLTVV.

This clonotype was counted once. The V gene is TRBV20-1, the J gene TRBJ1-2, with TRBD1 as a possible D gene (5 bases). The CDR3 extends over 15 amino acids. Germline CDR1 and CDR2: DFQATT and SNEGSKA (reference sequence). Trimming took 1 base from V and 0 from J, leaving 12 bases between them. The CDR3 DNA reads TGCAGTGCTAGAGGCCTGACAGAAGCTAACTATGGCTACACCTTC. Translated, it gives CSARGLTEANYGYTF.

CDR3 sequence (DNA): TGCGCCAGCAGCTATCTACAGGGTCTTGCTGAAGCTTTCTTT. Translated: CASSYLQGLAEAFF. The rearrangement joins TRBV4-1 to TRBJ1-1, with D perhaps matching TRBD1 (6 bases). Germline V lookup: CDR1 MGHRA, CDR2 YSYEKL. The CDR3 length is 14 residues. The germline V and J ends were trimmed by 5 bases and 6 bases, with 16 bases remaining between them.

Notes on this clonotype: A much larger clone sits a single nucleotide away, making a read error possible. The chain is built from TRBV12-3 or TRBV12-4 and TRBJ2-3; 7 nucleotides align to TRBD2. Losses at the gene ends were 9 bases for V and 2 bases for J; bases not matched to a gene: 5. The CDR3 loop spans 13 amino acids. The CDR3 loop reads CASYSGLTDTQYF. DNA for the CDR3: TGTGCCAGTTATAGCGGGCTCACAGATACGCAGTATTTT.

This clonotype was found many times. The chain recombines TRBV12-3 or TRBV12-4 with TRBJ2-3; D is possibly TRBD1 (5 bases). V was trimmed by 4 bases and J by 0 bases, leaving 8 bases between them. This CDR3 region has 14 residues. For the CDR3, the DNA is TGTGCCAGCAGTTCAGGGTTTAGCACAGATACGCAGTATTTT. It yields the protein CASSSGFSTDTQYF.

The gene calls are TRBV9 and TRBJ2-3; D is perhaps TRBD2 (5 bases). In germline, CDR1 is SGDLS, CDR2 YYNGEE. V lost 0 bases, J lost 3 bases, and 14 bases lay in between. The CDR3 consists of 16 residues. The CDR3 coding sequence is TGTGCCAGCAGCGTAGGTAATAGCGAATTAACAGATACGCAGTATTTT. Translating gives CASSVGNSELTDTQYF.

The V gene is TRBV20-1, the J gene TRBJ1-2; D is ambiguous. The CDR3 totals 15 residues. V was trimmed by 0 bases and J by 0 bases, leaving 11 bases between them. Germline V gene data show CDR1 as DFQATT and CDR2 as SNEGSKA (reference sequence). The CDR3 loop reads CSARDRGQANYGYTF. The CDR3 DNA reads TGCAGTGCTAGAGATCGAGGCCAAGCTAACTATGGCTACACCTTC.

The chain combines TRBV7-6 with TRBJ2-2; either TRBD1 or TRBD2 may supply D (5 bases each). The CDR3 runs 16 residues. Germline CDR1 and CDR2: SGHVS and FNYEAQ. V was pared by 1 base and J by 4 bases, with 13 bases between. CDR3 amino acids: CASSLVLRGRTGELFF. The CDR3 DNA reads TGTGCCAGCAGCTTAGTTCTGAGGGGCCGCACCGGGGAGCTGTTTTTT.

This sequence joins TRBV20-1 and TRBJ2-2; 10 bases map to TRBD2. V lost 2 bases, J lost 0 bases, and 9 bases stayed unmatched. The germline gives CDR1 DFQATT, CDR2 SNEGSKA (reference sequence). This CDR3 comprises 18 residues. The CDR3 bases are TGCAGTGCTAGACCCGCGGGACTAGCGTCTCCGAACACCGGGGAGCTGTTTTTT. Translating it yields CSARPAGLASPNTGELFF.

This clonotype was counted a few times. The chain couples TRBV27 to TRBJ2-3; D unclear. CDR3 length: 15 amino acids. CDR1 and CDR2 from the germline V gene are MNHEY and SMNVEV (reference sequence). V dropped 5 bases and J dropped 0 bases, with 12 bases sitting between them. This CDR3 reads CASSPGRRSTDTQYF. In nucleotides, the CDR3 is TGTGCCAGCAGTCCAGGACGGCGTAGCACAGATACGCAGTATTTT.

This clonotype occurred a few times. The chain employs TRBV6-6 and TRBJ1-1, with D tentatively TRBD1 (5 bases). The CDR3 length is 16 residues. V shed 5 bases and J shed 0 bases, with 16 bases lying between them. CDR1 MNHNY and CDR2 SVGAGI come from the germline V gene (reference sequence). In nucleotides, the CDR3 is TGTGCCAGCAGTCCACCGGGACCGCCGATGAACACTGAAGCTTTCTTT. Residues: CASSPPGPPMNTEAFF.

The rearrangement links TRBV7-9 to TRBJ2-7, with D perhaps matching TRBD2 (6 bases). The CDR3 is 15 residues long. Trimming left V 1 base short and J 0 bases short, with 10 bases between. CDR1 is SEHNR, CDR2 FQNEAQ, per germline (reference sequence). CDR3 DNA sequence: TGTGCCAGCAGCTTAGGCTACGGGAGCTCCTACGAGCAGTACTTC. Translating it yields CASSLGYGSSYEQYF.

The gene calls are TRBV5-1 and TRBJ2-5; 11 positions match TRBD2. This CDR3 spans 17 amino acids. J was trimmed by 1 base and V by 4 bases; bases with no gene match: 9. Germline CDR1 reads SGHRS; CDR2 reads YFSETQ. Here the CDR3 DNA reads TGCGCCAGCAGCCTCATTAGCGGGGGGGTTCTCCAAGAGACCCAGTACTTC. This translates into CASSLISGGVLQETQYF.

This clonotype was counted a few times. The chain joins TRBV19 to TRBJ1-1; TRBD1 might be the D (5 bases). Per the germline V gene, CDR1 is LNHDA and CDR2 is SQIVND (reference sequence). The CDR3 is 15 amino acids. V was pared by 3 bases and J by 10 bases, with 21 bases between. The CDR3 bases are TGTGCCAGTAGTATCCCCTCGGGACGGCAAGCTGGAGCTTTCTTT. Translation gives CASSIPSGRQAGAFF.

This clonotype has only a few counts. The CDR3 loop reads CSARVTSGTDTQYF. The CDR3 coding sequence is TGCAGTGCTAGAGTGACTAGCGGCACAGATACGCAGTATTTT. V gene TRBV20-1 combines with J gene TRBJ2-3; 8 bases are a match to TRBD2. This CDR3 is 14 amino acids long. The V gene end was trimmed by 1 base and the J gene end by 1 base; junction bases not matched to a gene: 1. Germline V gene sequence: CDR1 DFQATT, CDR2 SNEGSKA (reference sequence).

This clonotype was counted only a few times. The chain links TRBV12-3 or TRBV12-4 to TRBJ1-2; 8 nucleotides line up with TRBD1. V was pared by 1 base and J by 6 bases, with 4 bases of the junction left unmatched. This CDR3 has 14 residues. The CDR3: CASSLGAGGNGYTF. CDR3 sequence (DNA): TGTGCCAGCAGTTTAGGTGCAGGGGGCAATGGCTACACCTTC.

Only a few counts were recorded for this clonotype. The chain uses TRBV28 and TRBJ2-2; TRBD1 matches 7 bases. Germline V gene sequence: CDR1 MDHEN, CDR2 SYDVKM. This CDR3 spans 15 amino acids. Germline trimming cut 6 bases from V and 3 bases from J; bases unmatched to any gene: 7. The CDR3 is CASSRTQGYTGELFF. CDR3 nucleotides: TGTGCCAGCAGCCGGACACAGGGGTACACCGGGGAGCTGTTTTTT.